Listed here are 17 T cell receptor beta chains from one sample, sequenced in a study of a mutant IDH1 vaccine in newly diagnosed glioma. Data came from immunoSEQ multiplex PCR; TCRdb stores just in-frame clones and leaves some out. In the table there are 90,000 to 95,000 clones, about four fifths of which are singletons. Documented time point: baseline, week 1 (first vaccination visit). Treatment given: pre-vaccination baseline after standard-of-care therapy. Sequences were derived from PBMCs, sampled from a glioma patient treated with radiotherapy, temozolomide or both. The receptor source for this set is a woman aged 45-60 years with glioma.

J is TRBJ2-5 and V is TRBV18, with D hard to call. The V gene's germline CDR1 is KGHSH and CDR2 LQKENI. V was trimmed by 4 bases and J by 1 base, leaving 4 bases between them. This CDR3 has 12 residues. The CDR3 DNA is TGTGCCAGCTCACGAAGCCAAGAGACCCAGTACTTC. Translated, it gives CASSRSQETQYF.

The rearrangement links TRBV21-1 to TRBJ2-7; the table assigns TRBD1, which was not confirmed against the DNA. TRBV21-1 is shown as a pseudogene. This CDR3 has 12 residues. CDR3 DNA sequence: TGTGCCAGCAGCAGGACAACCCTCGAGCAGTACTTC. Its protein is CASSRTTLEQYF.

The genes are TRBV19 and TRBJ1-6, with D possibly being TRBD1 (5 bases). The V and J ends lost 4 bases and 9 bases respectively, with 13 bases between them. CDR3 length equals 14 residues. Germline lookup yields CDR1 LNHDA and CDR2 SQIVND (reference sequence). The CDR3 region has the DNA TGTGCCAGTAGTACGCAGGCAGGGCCTTCACCCCTCCACTTT. Translating it yields CASSTQAGPSPLHF.

This rearrangement joins TRBV30 to TRBJ1-1; D may be TRBD1 (5 bases). CDR1 and CDR2 from the germline V gene are GTSNPN and SVGIG (reference sequence). The V gene lost 1 base and the J gene lost 3 bases, with 12 bases spanning the gap. The CDR3 has 14 amino acids. CDR3 DNA sequence: TGTGCCTGGAGTGGGGCAGGGCGGGACACTGAAGCTTTCTTT. Its translation is CAWSGAGRDTEAFF.

This chain uses TRBV29-1 with TRBJ2-5; 7 bases agree with TRBD2. V was clipped by 4 bases and J by 9 bases; unmatched bases: 5. From germline, CDR1 is SQVTM and CDR2 ANQGSEA. CDR3 length equals 11 residues. The CDR3 DNA follows: TGCAGCGTTGCGGGGGGAATGGCCCAGTACTTC. This gives the protein CSVAGGMAQYF.

The rearrangement joins TRBV4-1 to TRBJ2-3; 11 bases agree with TRBD2. With 4 bases clipped from V and 3 bases from J, the junction kept 3 bases outside the gene matches. This CDR3 is built from 15 residues. Looked up from germline, CDR1 is MGHRA and CDR2 is YSYEKL. The CDR3 bases are TGCGCCAGCAGCCGGGGACTAGCGGCAACAGATACGCAGTATTTT. This translates into CASSRGLAATDTQYF.

The chain is built from TRBV19 and TRBJ1-1; a possible D gene is TRBD1 (5 bases). Trimming stripped 5 bases from V and 4 bases from J, with 11 bases between. The V gene's germline CDR1 is LNHDA and CDR2 SQIVND (reference sequence). The length of the CDR3 is 13 residues. DNA for the CDR3: TGTGCCAGTAGTGTCGGGACGGGCACTGAAGCTTTCTTT. Residues: CASSVGTGTEAFF.

The chain recombines TRBV29-1 with TRBJ2-6; 9 nucleotides agree with TRBD1. CDR1 SQVTM and CDR2 ANQGSEA come from the germline V gene. The CDR3 has 17 residues. Trimming at V came to 6 bases and at J to 3 bases, leaving 12 bases not matched to a gene. The CDR3 sequence: CSVDTGTGWDGANVLTF. Written as DNA, the CDR3 is TGCAGCGTGGATACCGGGACAGGGTGGGATGGGGCCAACGTCCTGACTTTC.

This clone was picked up one time. The chain recombines TRBV28 with TRBJ1-2; D gene uncertain. There are 16 residues in the CDR3. Trimming stripped 6 bases from V and 3 bases from J, with 20 bases between. Germline-derived CDR1 and CDR2 are MDHEN and SYDVKM. The CDR3 region is CASSPNGRGSDYGYTF. CDR3 coding DNA: TGTGCCAGCAGCCCCAACGGCAGAGGATCGGACTATGGCTACACCTTC.

The chain links TRBV9 to TRBJ1-4; TRBD1 agrees at 9 bases. The V and J ends lost 1 base and 8 bases, in that order; junction bases with no gene match: 9. CDR1 is SGDLS and CDR2 is YYNGEE in the germline V gene. CDR3 size: 16 residues. This CDR3 is CASSVPSQGAEEKLFF. The CDR3 DNA is TGTGCCAGCAGCGTACCATCACAGGGGGCAGAAGAAAAACTGTTTTTT. The whole variable domain, remainder taken from reference TRBV9 and TRBJ1-4, is DSGVTQTPKHLITATGQRVTLRCSPRSGDLSVYWYQQSLDQGLQFLIQYYNGEERAKGNILERFSAQQFPDLHSELNLSSLELGDSALYFCASSVPSQGAEEKLFFGSGTQLSVL.

The DNA for the CDR3 is TGTGCCAGCAGCACGACAACGGTGGACAATGAGCAGTTCTTC. Residues: CASSTTTVDNEQFF. The rearrangement uses TRBV7-8 and TRBJ2-1; D gene uncertain. Deletions cut 5 bases from V and 5 bases from J, with 13 bases between. Germline V gene data show CDR1 as SGHVS and CDR2 as FQNEAQ. This CDR3 is 14 amino acids long.

This clone was picked up a small number of times. The gene calls are TRBV4-3 and TRBJ2-2; no reliable D call. With 0 bases removed from V and 1 base from J, the gap between germline ends came to 12 bases. The V gene's germline CDR1 is LGHNA and CDR2 YSLEER. CDR3 length: 17 amino acids. The CDR3 bases are TGCGCCAGCAGCCAAGATAAGGGTGGGCAGAACACCGGGGAGCTGTTTTTT. This sequence encodes CASSQDKGGQNTGELFF.

Points on this clone: The same CDR3 also results from other DNA sequences found in this sample. The chain is built from TRBV9 and TRBJ2-7; 10 positions match TRBD1. CDR3 length equals 14 residues. V shed 0 bases and J 4 bases; nucleotides not matched to a gene: 1. The germline gives CDR1 SGDLS, CDR2 YYNGEE. In DNA, the CDR3 is TGTGCCAGCAGCGTAGGGGACAGGGGATACGAGCAGTACTTC. Translation: CASSVGDRGYEQYF. Looking up the rest from reference TRBV9 and TRBJ2-7 gives the full variable domain: DSGVTQTPKHLITATGQRVTLRCSPRSGDLSVYWYQQSLDQGLQFLIQYYNGEERAKGNILERFSAQQFPDLHSELNLSSLELGDSALYFCASSVGDRGYEQYFGPGTRLTVT.

This chain connects TRBV7-8 to TRBJ1-1; D may be TRBD1 (5 bases). CDR3 length: 16 residues. Between the trimmed V and J ends, which lost 1 base and 3 bases, there was a span of 15 bases. The V gene's germline CDR1 is SGHVS and CDR2 FQNEAQ. CDR3 region: CASSLGDGTEYTEAFF. As DNA, the CDR3 is TGTGCCAGCAGCTTAGGTGATGGGACGGAATACACTGAAGCTTTCTTT.

This chain uses TRBV10-3 with TRBJ2-2; D not certain. V was trimmed by 6 bases and J by 1 base, leaving 6 bases between them. CDR1 is ENHRY, CDR2 SYGVKD, per germline. This CDR3 is built from 13 residues. DNA for the CDR3: TGTGCCATCAGGGCCTTGAACACCGGGGAGCTGTTTTTT. Translated: CAIRALNTGELFF.

This clone has more than one count but fewer than ten. The genes are TRBV29-1 and TRBJ1-1; the match to TRBD1 covers 9 bases. V trimming: 7 bases; J trimming: 4 bases; junction bases outside the gene matches: 4. In germline, CDR1 is SQVTM, CDR2 ANQGSEA. This CDR3 is built from 12 residues. CDR3 nucleotide sequence: TGCAGCGATTTGACAGGGGGCACTGAAGCTTTCTTT. Its translation is CSDLTGGTEAFF.

The rearrangement uses TRBV7-2 and TRBJ1-2; D is ambiguous. Trimming took off 3 bases at V and 0 bases at J, with 5 bases between the two ends. The CDR3 runs 13 residues. Per germline, CDR1 SGHTA and CDR2 FQGNSA. The DNA for the CDR3 is TGTGCCAGCAGCTTCGAAGCTAACTATGGCTACACCTTC. This encodes CASSFEANYGYTF.